The 13 T cell receptor beta chains in this list originate from one sample, sequenced in a study of cytomegalovirus exposure and HLA in healthy donors. In the PCR, 60 Vbeta and 13 Jbeta primers were used. Data came from immunoSEQ multiplex PCR; TCRdb stores just in-frame clones and leaves some out. The table for this sample gives roughly 75,000 clones. The specimen was PBMCs. These receptor sequences come from a man aged 40-49 years in good health and CMV-seronegative.

The chain joins TRBV11-2 to TRBJ2-3; 8 bases align to TRBD2. After removal of 1 base from V and 4 bases from J, the junction contained 1 base not matched to a gene. From germline, CDR1 is SGHAT and CDR2 FQNNGV. The CDR3 length is 14 residues. The CDR3 sequence: CASSLVGGADTQYF. The CDR3 region has the DNA TGTGCCAGCAGCTTAGTCGGGGGGGCAGATACGCAGTATTTT.

The chain couples TRBV5-1 to TRBJ2-3; TRBD1 aligns across 7 bases. With V trimmed by 3 bases and J by 0 bases, 7 bases remained unmatched. The CDR3 spans 16 residues. CDR1 SGHRS and CDR2 YFSETQ come from the germline V gene. The CDR3 region is CASSSDRGRSTDTQYF. In DNA, the CDR3 is TGCGCCAGCAGCTCCGATAGGGGGCGTAGCACAGATACGCAGTATTTT. The whole variable domain, remainder taken from reference TRBV5-1 and TRBJ2-3, is KAGVTQTPRYLIKTRGQQVTLSCSPISGHRSVSWYQQTPGQGLQFLFEYFSETQRNKGNFPGRFSGRQFSNSRSEMNVSTLELGDSALYLCASSSDRGRSTDTQYFGPGTRLTVL.

This chain connects TRBV4-3 to TRBJ2-1; 10 bases line up with TRBD1. The CDR3 consists of 17 residues. Germline loops: CDR1 LGHNA, CDR2 YSLEER. V gave up 0 bases and J gave up 4 bases; unmatched junction bases: 6. The DNA for the CDR3 is TGCGCCAGCAGCCAAGATTATCGGACAGGGGGGTACAATGAGCAGTTCTTC. Protein product: CASSQDYRTGGYNEQFF.

The chain has TRBV18 and TRBJ1-2; D perhaps matches TRBD1 (6 bases). Germline loops: CDR1 KGHSH, CDR2 LQKENI. The CDR3 runs 14 residues. V was pared by 4 bases and J by 3 bases, with 12 bases between. The CDR3 sequence: CASSLRGADYGYTF. DNA of the CDR3: TGTGCCAGCTCACTTCGGGGGGCTGACTATGGCTACACCTTC.

This sequence joins TRBV7-8 and TRBJ2-7, with 9 bases matching TRBD2. Germline CDR1 reads SGHVS; CDR2 reads FQNEAQ. The CDR3 totals 15 residues. Trimming at V came to 8 bases and at J to 0 bases, leaving 8 bases not matched to a gene. The CDR3 loop reads CASGHGLASSYEQYF. The CDR3 DNA follows: TGTGCCAGCGGCCACGGACTAGCGAGCTCCTACGAGCAGTACTTC.

About this clone: The same CDR3 can be traced to other DNA sequences in this sample. CDR3 amino acids: CASSQTGFQETQYF. The CDR3 bases are TGTGCCAGCAGCCAAACAGGATTCCAAGAGACCCAGTACTTC. The chain is built from TRBV6-1 and TRBJ2-5, with a weak D call TRBD1 (5 bases). The CDR3 length is 14 residues. The germline V and J ends were trimmed by 6 bases and 1 base, with 12 bases remaining between them. Germline V lookup: CDR1 MNHNS, CDR2 SASEGT.

This chain links TRBV18 with TRBJ1-1; D possibly corresponds to TRBD1 (6 bases). CDR3 length equals 16 residues. Trimming left V 4 bases short and J 1 base short, with 16 bases between. Germline CDR1 KGHSH, CDR2 LQKENI. CDR3 DNA: TGTGCCAGCTCACTGAAATATTGGACAGAGAACACTGAAGCTTTCTTT. As protein: CASSLKYWTENTEAFF.

V gene TRBV18 combines with J gene TRBJ1-5; D unclear. V lost 3 bases and J lost 4, with 7 bases in between. Looked up from germline, CDR1 is KGHSH and CDR2 is LQKENI. This CDR3 is built from 13 residues. The CDR3 region is CASSPQRNQPQHF. The CDR3 nucleotides are TGTGCCAGCTCACCTCAACGGAATCAGCCCCAGCATTTT.

V gene TRBV7-2 combines with J gene TRBJ1-5, with 7 bases matching TRBD1. V was clipped by 4 bases and J by 3 bases; unmatched bases: 12. The CDR3 contains 17 residues. Germline CDR1 reads SGHTA; CDR2 reads FQGNSA. DNA of the CDR3: TGTGCCAGCAGCTCGAATCCGGGACAGATATACAATCAGCCCCAGCATTTT. It is translated as CASSSNPGQIYNQPQHF.

The V call is TRBV30, the J call TRBJ2-6, with D possibly TRBD1 on 7 matching bases. The V end lost 3 bases, the J end lost 1 base, and 16 bases lay between the germline ends. This CDR3 contains 17 residues. Germline V CDR1 and CDR2: GTSNPN, SVGIG (reference sequence). DNA of the CDR3: TGTGCCTGGAGGAGGAGGGGGCTCGGATCTGGGGCCAACGTCCTGACTTTC. Translating gives CAWRRRGLGSGANVLTF.

CDR3 region: CASDKNSNQPQHF. For the CDR3, the DNA is TGTGCCAGCGACAAGAATAGCAATCAGCCCCAGCATTTT. V and J are TRBV19 and TRBJ1-5; D call uncertain. Germline V gene data show CDR1 as LNHDA and CDR2 as SQIVND (reference sequence). The V end was cut by 9 bases, the J end by 0 bases, with 9 bases between. This CDR3 region has 13 residues.

The rearrangement uses TRBV7-2 and TRBJ1-6, with D hard to call. CDR1 and CDR2 from the germline V gene are SGHTA and FQGNSA. The CDR3 length is 14 residues. V gave up 3 bases and J gave up 7 bases, with 10 bases separating them. CDR3 bases: TGTGCCAGCAGCTTCAGGCAAATCAATTCACCCCTCCACTTT. Protein sequence: CASSFRQINSPLHF.

The CDR3 nucleotides read TGTGCCAGCAGCTTAATAGCAAGCGGAGAGACCCAGTACTTC. Its translation: CASSLIASGETQYF. This chain joins TRBV7-9 and TRBJ2-5, with TRBD2 as a possible D gene (5 bases). The germline V and J ends were trimmed by 2 bases and 4 bases, with 11 bases remaining between them. Germline CDR1 reads SEHNR; CDR2 reads FQNEAQ (reference sequence). The CDR3 consists of 14 residues. Full variable domain (missing parts from reference TRBV7-9 and TRBJ2-5): DTGVSQNPRHKITKRGQNVTFRCDPISEHNRLYWYRQTLGQGPEFLTYFQNEAQLEKSRLLSDRFSAERPKGSFSTLEIQRTEQGDSAMYLCASSLIASGETQYFGPGTRLLVL.